This TCR beta chain was identified in a study of Ad26.COV2.S vaccination and SARS-CoV-2 variants. Study details: Intramuscularly, Ad26.COV2.S was given either once or twice, 56 days apart. Findings and caveats of the study: Non-spike TCR breadth was similar in vaccine and placebo recipients. While placebo recipients had lower spike-specific TCR breadth, vaccine recipients had more.

The CDR3 is made up of 15 amino acids. The germline V and J ends were trimmed by 2 bases and 0 bases, with 8 bases remaining between them. CDR1 and CDR2 from the germline V gene are SGHDT and YYEEEE. Here immunoSEQ multiplex PCR was the method, and the copy in TCRdb shows in-frame clones only, minus some. The sample records about 280,000 clones, 70% to 90% being singletons. Treatment defined: roughly 19 received Ad26.COV2.S at low or high dose, single or two shots; about 5 received placebo; per-sample allocation not given. Day 63 following the first vaccine or placebo injection was when the samples were taken. As its vector, the vaccine had Ad26, which expressed Wuhan-strain SARS-CoV-2 spike. Remarks on this clone: What it recognizes is unknown.

This chain links TRBV5-6 with TRBJ1-4; D is unclear. The clonotype comes from a person aged 18-60 years who received the Ad26.COV2.S COVID-19 vaccine or a placebo. The sequences come from peripheral blood, collected in a trial of Ad26.COV2.S vaccine versus placebo. Here the CDR3 DNA reads TGTGCCAGCAGCTTACAATATGCAACTAATGAAAAACTGTTTTTT. It translates to CASSLQYATNEKLFF.